This is a list of T cell receptor beta chains from one sample in a study of siplizumab effects on memory and regulatory T cells. Generated by immunoSEQ multiplex PCR, the TCRdb table keeps only in-frame clones and is missing some. Counted here are about 52,000 clones, about 97% occurring once; the ten biggest clones make up 0.64%. Sequenced: naive CD4+ T cells sorted from blood. The receptor set was obtained from a human donor in good health. CDR3s include the opening cysteine and the closing phenylalanine or tryptophan. D genes are given only for firm matches.

TRBJ2-3 TRBV30 . 12 CAWSRGRDTQYF
TRBJ2-7 TRBV7-6 TRBD2 15 CASSSPSAGGHEQYF
TRBJ2-7 TRBV7-3 . 16 CASSLSLTANSYEQYF
TRBJ2-5 TRBV6-1 TRBD2 16 CASSESGGRGQETQYF
TRBJ2-1 TRBV7-3 TRBD2 14 CASSGLAGDNEQFF
TRBJ2-5 TRBV29-1 . 15 CSVEGWREAQETQYF
TRBJ2-4 TRBV6-1 . 19 CASSEYVRRNPLAKNIQYF
TRBJ2-1 TRBV5-1 . 14 CASSLRTLDNEQFF
TRBJ1-3 TRBV28 . 11 CASSYGNTIYF
TRBJ2-7 TRBV9 TRBD1 13 CASSVDRGDEQYF
TRBJ2-3 TRBV6-1 . 13 CASSSRRGDTQYF
TRBJ2-2 TRBV9 TRBD1 16 CASSVGTGVGTGELFF
TRBJ1-6 TRBV28 . 16 CASSLPRPQGDSPLHF
TRBJ2-1 TRBV2 . 16 CASRGTRISSGDEQFF
TRBJ2-2 TRBV6-5 . 14 CASSRGQNTGELFF
TRBJ1-1 TRBV5-1 . 15 CASSIAGTANTEAFF
TRBJ1-4 TRBV6-6 . 16 CASSYSLGGRREKLFF
TRBJ1-6 TRBV6-5 . 15 CASSGQGLYNSPLHF
TRBJ2-7 TRBV7-2 . 13 CASSLGQPYEQYF
TRBJ1-1 TRBV7-8 . 15 CASSHRRSRNTEAFF